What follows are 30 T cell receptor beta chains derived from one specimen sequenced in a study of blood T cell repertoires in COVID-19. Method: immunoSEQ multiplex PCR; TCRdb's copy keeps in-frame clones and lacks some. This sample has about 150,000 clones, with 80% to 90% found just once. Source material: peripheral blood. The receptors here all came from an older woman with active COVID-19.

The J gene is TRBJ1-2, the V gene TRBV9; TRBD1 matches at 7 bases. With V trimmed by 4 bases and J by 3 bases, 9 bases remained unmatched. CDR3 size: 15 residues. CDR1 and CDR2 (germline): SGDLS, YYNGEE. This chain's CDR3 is CASSSTGDFYYGYTF. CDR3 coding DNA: TGTGCCAGCAGCTCCACAGGGGATTTCTACTATGGCTACACCTTC.

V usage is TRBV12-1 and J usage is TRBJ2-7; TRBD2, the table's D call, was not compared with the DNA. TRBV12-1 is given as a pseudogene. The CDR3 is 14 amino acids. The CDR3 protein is CASSFSCGRNEQYF. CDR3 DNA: TGTGCCAGCAGCTTTTCTTGCGGGAGGAACGAGCAGTACTTC.

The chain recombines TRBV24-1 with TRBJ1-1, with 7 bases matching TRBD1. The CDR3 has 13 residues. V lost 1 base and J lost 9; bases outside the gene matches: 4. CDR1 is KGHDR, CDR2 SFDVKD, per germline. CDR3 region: CATSDFPGGKAFF. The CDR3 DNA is TGTGCCACCAGTGATTTCCCAGGGGGGAAAGCTTTCTTT.

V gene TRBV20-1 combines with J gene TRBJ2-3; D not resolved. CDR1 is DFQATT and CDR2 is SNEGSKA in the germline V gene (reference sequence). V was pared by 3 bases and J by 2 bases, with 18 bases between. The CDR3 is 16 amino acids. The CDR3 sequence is CSASKRGAPSTDTQYF. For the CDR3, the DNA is TGCAGTGCTAGTAAACGAGGCGCTCCTTCCACAGATACGCAGTATTTT.

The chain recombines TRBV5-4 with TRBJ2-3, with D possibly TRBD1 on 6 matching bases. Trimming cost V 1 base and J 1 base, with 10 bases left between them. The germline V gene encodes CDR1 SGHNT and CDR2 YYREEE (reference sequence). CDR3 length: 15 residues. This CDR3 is CASSLIQGRTDTQYF. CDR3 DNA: TGTGCCAGCAGCTTGATTCAGGGGCGCACAGATACGCAGTATTTT.

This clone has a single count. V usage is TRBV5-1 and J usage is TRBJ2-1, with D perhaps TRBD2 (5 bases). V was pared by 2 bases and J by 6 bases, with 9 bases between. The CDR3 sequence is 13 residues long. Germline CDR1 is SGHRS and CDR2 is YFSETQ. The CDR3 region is CASSFEGSNEQFF. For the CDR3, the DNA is TGCGCCAGCAGCTTTGAGGGATCCAATGAGCAGTTCTTC.

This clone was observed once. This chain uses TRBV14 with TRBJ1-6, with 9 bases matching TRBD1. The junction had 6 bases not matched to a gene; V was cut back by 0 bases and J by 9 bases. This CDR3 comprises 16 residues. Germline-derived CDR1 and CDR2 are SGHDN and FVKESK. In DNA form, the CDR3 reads TGTGCCAGCAGCCAAGACGGGGACAGGGATGTTTCACCCCTCCACTTT. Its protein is CASSQDGDRDVSPLHF.

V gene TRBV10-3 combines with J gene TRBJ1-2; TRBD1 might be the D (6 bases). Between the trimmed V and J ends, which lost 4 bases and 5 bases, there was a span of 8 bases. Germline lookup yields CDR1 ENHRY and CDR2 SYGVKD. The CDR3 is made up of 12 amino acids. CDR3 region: CAISAGAYGYTF. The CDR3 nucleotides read TGTGCCATCAGTGCAGGGGCGTATGGCTACACCTTC.

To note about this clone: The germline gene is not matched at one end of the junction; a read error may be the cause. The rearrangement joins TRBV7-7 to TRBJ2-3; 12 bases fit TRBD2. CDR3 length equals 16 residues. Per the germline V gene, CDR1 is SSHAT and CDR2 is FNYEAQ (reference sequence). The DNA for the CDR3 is TGTGCTAGCAGCCCCGGGACTAGCGGGAGCACAGATACGCAGTATTTT. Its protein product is CASSPGTSGSTDTQYF.

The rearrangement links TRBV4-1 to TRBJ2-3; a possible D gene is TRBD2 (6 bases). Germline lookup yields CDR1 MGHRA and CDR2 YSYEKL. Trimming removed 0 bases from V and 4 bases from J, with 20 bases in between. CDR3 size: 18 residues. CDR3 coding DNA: TGCGCCAGCAGCCAAGATGGTCTGGGGGGAATGAGTGCAGATACGCAGTATTTT. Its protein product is CASSQDGLGGMSADTQYF.

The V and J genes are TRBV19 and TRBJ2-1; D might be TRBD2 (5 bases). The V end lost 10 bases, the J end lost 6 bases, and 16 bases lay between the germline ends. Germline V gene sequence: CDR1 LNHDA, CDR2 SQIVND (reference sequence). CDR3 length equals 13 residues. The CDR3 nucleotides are TGTGCCACCGGAGGTAAGGGCCGCAATGAGCAGTTCTTC. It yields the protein CATGGKGRNEQFF.

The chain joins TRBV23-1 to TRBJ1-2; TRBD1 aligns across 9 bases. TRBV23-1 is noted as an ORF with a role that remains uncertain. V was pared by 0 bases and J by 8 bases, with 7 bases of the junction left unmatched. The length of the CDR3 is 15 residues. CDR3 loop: CASSQSRQGVGGYTF. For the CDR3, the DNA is TGCGCCAGCAGTCAATCACGACAGGGGGTAGGCGGCTACACCTTC.

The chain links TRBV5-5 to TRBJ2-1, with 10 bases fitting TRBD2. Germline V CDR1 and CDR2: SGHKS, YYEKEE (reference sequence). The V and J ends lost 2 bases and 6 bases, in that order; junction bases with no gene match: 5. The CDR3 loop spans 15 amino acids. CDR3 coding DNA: TGTGCCAGCAGCTTATCCCCTAGCGGGAGCAATGAGCAGTTCTTC. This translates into CASSLSPSGSNEQFF.

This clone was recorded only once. This CDR3 is CASSPTPGVGTEAFF. The CDR3 DNA reads TGCGCCAGCAGCCCGACCCCGGGGGTAGGGACTGAAGCTTTCTTT. This chain connects TRBV5-1 to TRBJ1-1, with D possibly matching TRBD1 (5 bases). The CDR3 sequence is 15 residues long. From germline, CDR1 is SGHRS and CDR2 YFSETQ. The V end lost 4 bases, the J end lost 5 bases, and 18 bases lay between the germline ends.

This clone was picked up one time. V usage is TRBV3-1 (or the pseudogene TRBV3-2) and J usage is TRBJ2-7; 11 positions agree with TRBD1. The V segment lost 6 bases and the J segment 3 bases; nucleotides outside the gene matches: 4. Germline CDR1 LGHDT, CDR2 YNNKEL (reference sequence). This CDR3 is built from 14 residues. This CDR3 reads CASSSGTGGYEQYF. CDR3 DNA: TGTGCCAGCAGTTCCGGGACAGGGGGCTACGAGCAGTACTTC.

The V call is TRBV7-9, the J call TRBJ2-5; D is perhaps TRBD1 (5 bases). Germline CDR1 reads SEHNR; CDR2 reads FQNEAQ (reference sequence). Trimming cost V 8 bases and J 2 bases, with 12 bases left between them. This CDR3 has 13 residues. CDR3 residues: CASLISGQETQYF. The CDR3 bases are TGTGCCAGCCTAATTTCAGGGCAAGAGACCCAGTACTTC.

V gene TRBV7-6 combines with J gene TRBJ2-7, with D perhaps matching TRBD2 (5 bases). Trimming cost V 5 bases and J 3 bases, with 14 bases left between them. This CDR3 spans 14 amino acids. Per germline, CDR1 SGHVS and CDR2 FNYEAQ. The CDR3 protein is CASSPFGLRYEQYF. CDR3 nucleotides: TGTGCCAGCAGCCCCTTCGGACTCCGCTACGAGCAGTACTTC.

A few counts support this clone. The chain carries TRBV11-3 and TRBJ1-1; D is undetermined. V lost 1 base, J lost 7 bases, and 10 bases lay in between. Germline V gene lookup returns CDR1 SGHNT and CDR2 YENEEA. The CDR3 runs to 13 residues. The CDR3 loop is CASSLAPTVEAFF. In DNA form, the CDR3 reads TGTGCCAGCAGCTTAGCCCCTACAGTTGAAGCTTTCTTT.

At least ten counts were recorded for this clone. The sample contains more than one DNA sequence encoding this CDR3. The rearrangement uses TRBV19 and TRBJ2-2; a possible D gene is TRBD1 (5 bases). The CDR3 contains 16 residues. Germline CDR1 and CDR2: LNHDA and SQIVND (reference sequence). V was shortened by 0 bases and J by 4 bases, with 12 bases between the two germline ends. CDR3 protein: CASSIDQGMVTGELFF. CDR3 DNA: TGTGCCAGTAGTATAGATCAGGGTATGGTCACCGGGGAGCTGTTTTTT.

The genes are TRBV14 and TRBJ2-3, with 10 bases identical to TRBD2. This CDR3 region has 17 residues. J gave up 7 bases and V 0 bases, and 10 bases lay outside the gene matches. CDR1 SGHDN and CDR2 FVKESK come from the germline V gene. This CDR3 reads CASSQDSASGSKNTQYF. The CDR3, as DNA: TGTGCCAGCAGCCAAGACTCGGCTAGCGGGAGTAAGAATACGCAGTATTTT.

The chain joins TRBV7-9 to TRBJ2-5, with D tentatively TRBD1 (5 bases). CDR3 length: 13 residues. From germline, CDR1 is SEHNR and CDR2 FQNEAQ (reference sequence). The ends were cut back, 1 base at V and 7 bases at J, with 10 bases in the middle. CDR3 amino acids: CASSLVREWTQYF. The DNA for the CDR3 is TGTGCCAGCAGCTTAGTCAGGGAATGGACCCAGTACTTC.

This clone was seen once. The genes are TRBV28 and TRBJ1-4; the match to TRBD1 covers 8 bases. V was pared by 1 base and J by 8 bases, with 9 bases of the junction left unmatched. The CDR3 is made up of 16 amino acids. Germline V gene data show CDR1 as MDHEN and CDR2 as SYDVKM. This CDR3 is CASSLSRGQVGEKLFF. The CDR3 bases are TGTGCCAGCAGTTTATCGCGGGGACAGGTGGGGGAAAAACTGTTTTTT.

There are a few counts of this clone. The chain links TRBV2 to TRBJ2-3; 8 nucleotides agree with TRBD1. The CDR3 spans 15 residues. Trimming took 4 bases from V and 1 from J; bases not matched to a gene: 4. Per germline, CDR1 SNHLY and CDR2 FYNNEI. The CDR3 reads CASSAEQGGTDTQYF. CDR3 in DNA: TGTGCCAGCAGTGCTGAACAGGGGGGCACAGATACGCAGTATTTT. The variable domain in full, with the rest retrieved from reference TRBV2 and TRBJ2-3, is EPEVTQTPSHQVTQMGQEVILRCVPISNHLYFYWYRQILGQKVEFLVSFYNNEISEKSEIFDDQFSVERPDGSNFTLKIRSTKLEDSAMYFCASSAEQGGTDTQYFGPGTRLTVL.

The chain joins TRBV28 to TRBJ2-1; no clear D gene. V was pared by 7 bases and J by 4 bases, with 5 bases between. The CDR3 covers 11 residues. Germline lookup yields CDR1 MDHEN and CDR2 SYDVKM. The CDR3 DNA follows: TGTGCCAGCAACGGGTACAATGAGCAGTTCTTC. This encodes CASNGYNEQFF. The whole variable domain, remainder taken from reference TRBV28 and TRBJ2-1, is DVKVTQSSRYLVKRTGEKVFLECVQDMDHENMFWYRQDPGLGLRLIYFSYDVKMKEKGDIPEGYSVSREKKERFSLILESASTNQTSMYLCASNGYNEQFFGPGTRLTVL.

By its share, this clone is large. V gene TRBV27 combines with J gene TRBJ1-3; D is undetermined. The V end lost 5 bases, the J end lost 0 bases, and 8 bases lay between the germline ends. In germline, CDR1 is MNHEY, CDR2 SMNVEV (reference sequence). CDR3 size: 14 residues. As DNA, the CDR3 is TGTGCCAGCAGTCGGGATCGCTCTGGAAACACCATATATTTT. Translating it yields CASSRDRSGNTIYF.

CDR3 protein: CASRSDQVYNSPLHF. The CDR3 DNA follows: TGTGCCAGTAGATCAGACCAGGTGTATAATTCACCCCTCCACTTT. The gene calls are TRBV19 and TRBJ1-6, with D unclear. The CDR3 covers 15 residues. V lost 6 bases, J lost 4 bases, and 13 bases lay in between. Germline CDR1 and CDR2: LNHDA and SQIVND (reference sequence).

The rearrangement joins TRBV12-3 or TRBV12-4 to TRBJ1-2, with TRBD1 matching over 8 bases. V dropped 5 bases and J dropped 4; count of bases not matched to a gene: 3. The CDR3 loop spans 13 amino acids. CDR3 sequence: CASSQGAIYGYTF. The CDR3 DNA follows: TGTGCCAGCAGTCAGGGGGCGATCTATGGCTACACCTTC.

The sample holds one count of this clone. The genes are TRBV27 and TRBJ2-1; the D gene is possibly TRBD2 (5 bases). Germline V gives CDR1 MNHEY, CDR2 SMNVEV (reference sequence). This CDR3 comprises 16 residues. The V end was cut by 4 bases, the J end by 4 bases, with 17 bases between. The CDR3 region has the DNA TGTGCCAGCAGTTCGATTGACTATGCAGAGTACAATGAGCAGTTCTTC. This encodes CASSSIDYAEYNEQFF.

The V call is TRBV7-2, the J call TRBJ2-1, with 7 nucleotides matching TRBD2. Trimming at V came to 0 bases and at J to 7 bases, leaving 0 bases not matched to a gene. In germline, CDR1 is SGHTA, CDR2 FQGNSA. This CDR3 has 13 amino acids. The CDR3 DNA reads TGTGCCAGCAGCTTAGCGGGAGGGAATGAGCAGTTCTTC. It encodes CASSLAGGNEQFF.

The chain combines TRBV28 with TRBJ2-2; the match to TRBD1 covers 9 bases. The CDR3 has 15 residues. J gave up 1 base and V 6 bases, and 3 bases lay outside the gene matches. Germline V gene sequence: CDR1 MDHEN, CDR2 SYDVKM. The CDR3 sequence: CASRNRGRNTGELFF. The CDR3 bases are TGTGCCAGCAGGAACAGGGGGCGGAACACCGGGGAGCTGTTTTTT.